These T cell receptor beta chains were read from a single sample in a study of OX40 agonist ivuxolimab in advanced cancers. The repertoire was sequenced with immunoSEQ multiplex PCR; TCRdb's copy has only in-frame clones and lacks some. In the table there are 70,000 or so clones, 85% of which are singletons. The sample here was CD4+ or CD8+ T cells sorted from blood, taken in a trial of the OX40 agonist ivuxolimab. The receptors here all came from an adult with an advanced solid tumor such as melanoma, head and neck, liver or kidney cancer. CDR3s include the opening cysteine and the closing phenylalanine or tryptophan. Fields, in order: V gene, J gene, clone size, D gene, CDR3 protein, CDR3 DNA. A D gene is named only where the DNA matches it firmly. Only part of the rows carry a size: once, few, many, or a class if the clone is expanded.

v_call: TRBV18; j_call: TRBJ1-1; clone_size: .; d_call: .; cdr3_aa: CASSPQRSMNTEAFF; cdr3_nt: TGTGCCAGCTCACCCCAGAGGTCCATGAACACTGAAGCTTTCTTT
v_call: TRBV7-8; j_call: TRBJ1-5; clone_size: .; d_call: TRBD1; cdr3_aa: CASNEGGTGNQPQHF; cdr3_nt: TGTGCCAGCAACGAGGGAGGGACAGGCAATCAGCCCCAGCATTTT
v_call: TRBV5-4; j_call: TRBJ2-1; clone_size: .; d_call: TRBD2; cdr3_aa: CASSPGTKNEQFF; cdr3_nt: TGTGCCAGCAGCCCCGGGACTAAGAATGAGCAGTTCTTC
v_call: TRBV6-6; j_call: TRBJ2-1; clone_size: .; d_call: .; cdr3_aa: CATNWRGGTSYNEQFF; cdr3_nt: TGTGCCACCAATTGGCGCGGCGGGACCTCCTACAATGAGCAGTTCTTC
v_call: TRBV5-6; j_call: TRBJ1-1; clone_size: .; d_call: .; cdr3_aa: CASSWGAGTNTEAFF; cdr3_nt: TGTGCCAGCAGCTGGGGGGCAGGGACGAACACTGAAGCTTTCTTT
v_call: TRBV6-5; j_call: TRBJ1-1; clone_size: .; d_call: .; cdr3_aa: CASSYSMGNTEAFF; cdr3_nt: TGTGCCAGCAGTTACTCTATGGGTAACACTGAAGCTTTCTTT
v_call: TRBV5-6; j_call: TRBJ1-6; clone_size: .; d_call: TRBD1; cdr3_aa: CASSFLTGTGNSPLHF; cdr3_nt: TGTGCCAGCAGCTTTCTTACGGGGACAGGCAATTCACCCCTCCACTTT
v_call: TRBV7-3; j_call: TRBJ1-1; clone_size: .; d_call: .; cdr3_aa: CASSLGANTEAFF; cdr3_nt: TGTGCCAGCAGCTTAGGAGCTAACACTGAAGCTTTCTTT
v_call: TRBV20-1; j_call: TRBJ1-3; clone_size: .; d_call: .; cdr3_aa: CSASLRNTIYF; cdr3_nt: TGCAGTGCCTCACTCCGAAACACCATATATTTT
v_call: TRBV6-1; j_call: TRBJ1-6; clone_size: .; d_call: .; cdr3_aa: CASSNWGSPLHF; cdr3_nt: TGTGCCAGCAGTAACTGGGGTTCACCCCTCCACTTT
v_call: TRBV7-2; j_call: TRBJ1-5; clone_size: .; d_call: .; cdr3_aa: CASSLRAFSNQPQHF; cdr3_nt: TGTGCCAGCAGCTTGAGGGCTTTTAGCAATCAGCCCCAGCATTTT
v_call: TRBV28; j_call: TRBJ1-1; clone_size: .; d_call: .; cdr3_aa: CASSLGRNTEAFF; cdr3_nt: TGTGCCAGCAGTTTGGGTCGAAACACTGAAGCTTTCTTT
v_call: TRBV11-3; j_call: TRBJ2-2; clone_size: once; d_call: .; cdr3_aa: CASSLGMRTHGTGELFF; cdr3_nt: TGTGCCAGCAGCTTAGGGATGAGGACACATGGCACCGGGGAGCTGTTTTTT
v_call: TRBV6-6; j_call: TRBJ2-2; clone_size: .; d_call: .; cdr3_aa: CASSYSGNTNTGELFF; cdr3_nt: TGTGCCAGCAGTTACTCGGGGAATACGAACACCGGGGAGCTGTTTTTT
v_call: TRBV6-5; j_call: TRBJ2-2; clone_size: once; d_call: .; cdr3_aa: CASSTGRATGELFF; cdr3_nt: TGTGCCAGCAGCACCGGCAGGGCCACCGGGGAGCTGTTTTTT